The entry below describes one T cell receptor (beta chain). This entry comes from a study of shared clonotypes between healthy human individuals. The method was immunoSEQ multiplex PCR; TCRdb's version includes in-frame clones alone and lacks a portion of them. The repertoire has about 2,500,000 clones, about 92% of them found once; the top ten carry 0.11% to 0.15%. The ends were cut back, 0 bases at V and 14 bases at J, with 15 bases in the middle. Germline V gives CDR1 SGHKS, CDR2 YYEKEE (reference sequence). This CDR3 comprises 14 residues. This sequence was found in a man aged 18-30 years in good health. V and J are TRBV5-5 and TRBJ1-6; D might be TRBD1 (5 bases). What was sequenced was naive CD4+ T cells sorted from blood. Specified subset: CD45RA+ positively selected. CDR3 coding DNA: TGTGCCAGCAGCTTGGCCGGCCAGGGCATAACCCTCCACTTT. Amino acids: CASSLAGQGITLHF.